A single sample is the source of the 10 T cell receptor beta chains below, sequenced in a study of T cell clusters in autoimmune cytopenias. TRB rearrangements were amplified by touch-down multiplex PCR with mixed TRB-A/B primers. TCRdb reanalyzed the multiplex PCR reads, giving one entry per CDR3 protein sequence and no DNA. The data include about 2,800 distinct CDR3 sequences; the top ten clones carry approximately 8.6%. Each sample's input was roughly 270 ng genomic DNA, some 38,000 genome equivalents. Sequencing was carried out using peripheral blood. These receptors all stem from a human donor with an autoimmune cytopenia or autoimmune hepatitis (not recorded which).

Its frequency marks this clonotype as medium-sized (0.01 to 0.1%). This CDR3 is CASSFQSQETQYF. The V call is TRBV5-5, the J call TRBJ2-5. The CDR3 has 13 residues. Germline assignment: CDR1 SGHKS and CDR2 YYEKEE (reference sequence).

This clonotype registers medium-sized by frequency. The V call is TRBV29-1, the J call TRBJ1-5; lacking DNA, the TRBD1 call made by TCRdb goes unchecked. The CDR3 totals 12 residues. The germline V gene has CDR1 SQVTM and CDR2 ANQGSEA. CDR3 sequence: CSVQGGGQPQHF.

Measured by frequency, this clonotype is medium-sized. The chain carries TRBV27 and TRBJ2-1; TCRdb's assignment of TRBD1 cannot be checked, as there is no DNA. CDR1 is MNHEY and CDR2 is SMNVEV in the germline V gene (reference sequence). The CDR3 runs 16 residues. The CDR3 loop reads CASSLSTRAGFNEQFF.

By frequency, this clonotype is medium-sized. CDR3 residues: CASSLWASGRRETQYF. The genes are TRBV27 and TRBJ2-5; TCRdb calls TRBD2, which cannot be checked without DNA. Germline V gene data show CDR1 as MNHEY and CDR2 as SMNVEV (reference sequence). CDR3 length equals 16 residues.

This clonotype is classed as medium-sized (0.01 to 0.1%) by frequency. The V gene is TRBV12-3 or TRBV12-4, the J gene TRBJ2-5; TCRdb selects TRBD2, and the lack of DNA leaves this call unchecked. This CDR3 is built from 16 residues. The CDR3 here is CASSPPRVRVGETQYF.

Considering frequency, this clonotype is medium-sized. V and J are TRBV30 and TRBJ2-3; TCRdb outputs TRBD2, but without DNA this stays unchecked. Germline V lookup: CDR1 GTSNPN, CDR2 SVGIG (reference sequence). This CDR3 contains 14 residues. CDR3 protein: CAWRLANGGDTQYF. The entire variable domain, with the rest obtained from reference TRBV30 and TRBJ2-3, is as follows: SQTIHQWPATLVQPVGSPLSLECTVEGTSNPNLYWYRQAAGRGLQLLFYSVGIGQISSEVPQNLSASRPQDRQFILSSKKLLLSDSGFYLCAWRLANGGDTQYFGPGTRLTVL.

In terms of frequency, this clonotype is medium-sized. V usage is TRBV7-2 and J usage is TRBJ1-6; the D call of TRBD1 rests on TCRdb alone, since no DNA is present to check it. CDR1 is SGHTA, CDR2 FQGNSA, per germline. The CDR3 is made up of 16 amino acids. CDR3 sequence reads: CASSSDSYLYNSPLHF.

This clonotype shows up as medium-sized (0.01 to 0.1%) by frequency. The J gene is TRBJ2-7, the V gene TRBV29-1; there is no DNA to check the TCRdb D call of TRBD2. The CDR3 has 15 amino acids. CDR1 is SQVTM and CDR2 is ANQGSEA in the germline V gene. The CDR3 here is CSVEGGPGNPYEQYF.

By frequency, this clonotype registers medium-sized (0.01 to 0.1%). This sequence joins TRBV11-1 and TRBJ1-6. Germline V lookup: CDR1 SGHAT, CDR2 FQDESV (reference sequence). The CDR3 length is 13 residues. The CDR3 spells CASSLEENSPLHF.

Measured by frequency, this clonotype is medium-sized. The chain combines TRBV6-2 or TRBV6-3 with TRBJ2-5. The germline gives CDR1 MNHEY, CDR2 SVGEGT. This CDR3 contains 13 residues. CDR3 loop: CASNTDYQETQYF.